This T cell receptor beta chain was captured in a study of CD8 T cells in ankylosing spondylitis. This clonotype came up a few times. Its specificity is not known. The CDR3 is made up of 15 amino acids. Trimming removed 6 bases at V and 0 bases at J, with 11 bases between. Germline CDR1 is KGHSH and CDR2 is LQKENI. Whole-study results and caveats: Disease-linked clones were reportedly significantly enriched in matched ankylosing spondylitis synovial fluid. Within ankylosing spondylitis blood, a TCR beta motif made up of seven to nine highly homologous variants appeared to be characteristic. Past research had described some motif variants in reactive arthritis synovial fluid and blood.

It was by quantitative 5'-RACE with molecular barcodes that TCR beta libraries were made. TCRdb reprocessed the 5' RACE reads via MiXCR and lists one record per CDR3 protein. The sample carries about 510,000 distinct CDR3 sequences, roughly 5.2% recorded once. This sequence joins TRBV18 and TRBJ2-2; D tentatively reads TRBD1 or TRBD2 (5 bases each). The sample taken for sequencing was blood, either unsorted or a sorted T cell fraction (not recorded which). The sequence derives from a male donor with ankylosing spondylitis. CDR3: CASSRDGANTGELFF. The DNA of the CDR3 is TGTGCCAGCTCTCGGGACGGAGCGAACACCGGGGAGCTGTTTTTT.